This entry describes one T cell receptor (beta chain). The antigen is undetermined. Clones were read by immunoSEQ multiplex PCR, and TCRdb kept only the in-frame ones, dropping some. The table lists tens of thousands of clones, roughly nine tenths of them singletons. Germline CDR1 SGHNT, CDR2 YENEEA. Unmatched junction bases numbered 10, after V lost 5 bases and J lost 9 bases. The CDR3 extends over 14 amino acids. The sample originates from a study of OX40 agonist ivuxolimab in advanced cancers. Whole-study context: Patients were given ivuxolimab, an antibody that agonizes OX40 (CD134). Whole-study results and caveats: More expanded clones were found, on average, in CD8+ than in CD4+ T cells. Among patients with partial responses at 0.1-3.0 mg/kg, clonal expansion was among the lowest.

The J gene is TRBJ2-1, the V gene TRBV11-3; 7 bases align to TRBD1. This clonotype was obtained from an adult with an advanced solid tumor such as melanoma, head and neck, liver or kidney cancer. This sample comprised CD4+ or CD8+ T cells sorted from blood, obtained in a trial of the OX40 agonist ivuxolimab. Written as DNA, the CDR3 is TGTGCCAGCAGCCCGGCTCACAGGGGAAGTGAGCAGTTCTTC. Protein sequence: CASSPAHRGSEQFF.